These 17 T cell receptor beta chains share one sample of origin, sequenced in a study of cytomegalovirus exposure and HLA in healthy donors. Primers included in the PCR were 60 Vbeta and 13 Jbeta primers. Profiling relied on immunoSEQ multiplex PCR, and the TCRdb table lists in-frame clones only, not all of them. The repertoire holds under 200,000 clones, with 84% as singletons. Material: PBMCs. The receptors here all came from a boy younger than 18 in good health and CMV-seronegative.

V and J are TRBV14 and TRBJ2-1; 7 bases agree with TRBD2. Germline values: CDR1 SGHDN, CDR2 FVKESK. Trimming cost V 2 bases and J 3 bases; bases outside gene matches: 7. The CDR3 runs to 16 residues. CDR3 sequence (DNA): TGTGCCAGCAGCCAAATTCACGGGGGGAACTACAATGAGCAGTTCTTC. Encoded protein: CASSQIHGGNYNEQFF.

The rearrangement joins TRBV5-1 to TRBJ2-1; 7 bases line up with TRBD1. The CDR3 spans 16 residues. Germline-derived CDR1 and CDR2 are SGHRS and YFSETQ. V shed 0 bases, J shed 6 bases, and the junction held 9 bases outside the gene matches. Written as DNA, the CDR3 is TGCGCCAGCAGCTTGGGATTACGGGACAGAGTCAATGAGCAGTTCTTC. This sequence encodes CASSLGLRDRVNEQFF. The entire variable domain, with the rest obtained from reference TRBV5-1 and TRBJ2-1, is as follows: KAGVTQTPRYLIKTRGQQVTLSCSPISGHRSVSWYQQTPGQGLQFLFEYFSETQRNKGNFPGRFSGRQFSNSRSEMNVSTLELGDSALYLCASSLGLRDRVNEQFFGPGTRLTVL.

J is TRBJ2-5 and V is TRBV10-3, with 7 bases matching TRBD2. The junction had 7 bases not matched to a gene; V was cut back by 4 bases and J by 5 bases. The CDR3 runs to 14 residues. Germline-derived CDR1 and CDR2 are ENHRY and SYGVKD. CDR3 amino acids: CAISGGSKFETQYF. CDR3 DNA sequence: TGTGCCATCAGTGGCGGGAGTAAATTTGAGACCCAGTACTTC.

The genes are TRBV30 and TRBJ2-1, with 14 nucleotides matching TRBD2. Looked up from germline, CDR1 is GTSNPN and CDR2 is SVGIG (reference sequence). The CDR3 extends over 14 amino acids. V lost 3 bases and J lost 7; bases outside the gene matches: 2. The CDR3 region is CAWRGLAGVNEQFF. In DNA form, the CDR3 reads TGTGCCTGGAGGGGACTAGCGGGAGTGAATGAGCAGTTCTTC.

The rearrangement joins TRBV2 to TRBJ2-7; tentative D call: TRBD1 (5 bases). This CDR3 contains 11 residues. The V gene's germline CDR1 is SNHLY and CDR2 FYNNEI. V shed 7 bases and J shed 6 bases, with 10 bases lying between them. The CDR3 DNA reads as TGTGCCAGCACCAGGGTTGGCGAGCAGTACTTC. It yields the protein CASTRVGEQYF. Filled out from reference TRBV2 and TRBJ2-7, the complete variable domain reads EPEVTQTPSHQVTQMGQEVILRCVPISNHLYFYWYRQILGQKVEFLVSFYNNEISEKSEIFDDQFSVERPDGSNFTLKIRSTKLEDSAMYFCASTRVGEQYFGPGTRLTVT.

This sequence joins TRBV30 and TRBJ1-2; D gene unclear. Germline V gene sequence: CDR1 GTSNPN, CDR2 SVGIG (reference sequence). This CDR3 has 10 residues. Trimming left V 3 bases short and J 7 bases short, with 6 bases between. CDR3 sequence: CAWSPIGYTF. The CDR3 bases are TGTGCCTGGAGCCCTATTGGCTACACCTTC.

This chain links TRBV28 with TRBJ1-3; D may be TRBD1 (5 bases). Trimming shortened V by 3 bases and J by 0 bases, and 12 bases separated the two germline ends. The CDR3 is 16 amino acids. Looked up from germline, CDR1 is MDHEN and CDR2 is SYDVKM. Written as DNA, the CDR3 is TGTGCCAGCAGTTTCGCAGGACAACACTCTGGAAACACCATATATTTT. Protein: CASSFAGQHSGNTIYF.

The chain recombines TRBV6-5 with TRBJ2-3; TRBD1 matches 8 bases. Looked up from germline, CDR1 is MNHEY and CDR2 is SVGAGI. This CDR3 contains 14 residues. J was trimmed by 6 bases and V by 5 bases; bases with no gene match: 7. CDR3 amino acids: CASSGQGRGDTQYF. CDR3 nucleotides: TGTGCCAGCAGTGGACAGGGTAGGGGGGATACGCAGTATTTT.

This chain connects TRBV27 to TRBJ1-2; D is perhaps TRBD1 (6 bases). CDR1 MNHEY and CDR2 SMNVEV come from the germline V gene (reference sequence). The V end lost 0 bases, the J end lost 4 bases, and 12 bases lay between the germline ends. This CDR3 region has 15 residues. The CDR3 coding sequence is TGTGCCAGCAGTTTATCCGCAGGGGTGACCTATGGCTACACCTTC. It yields the protein CASSLSAGVTYGYTF.

The V gene is TRBV4-3, the J gene TRBJ2-3, with TRBD2 matching over 12 bases. CDR1 and CDR2 (germline): LGHNA, YSLEER. Losses at the gene ends were 5 bases for V and 3 bases for J; bases not matched to a gene: 12. This CDR3 is built from 18 residues. The CDR3 spells CASSSSPRLAGATDTQYF. As DNA, the CDR3 is TGCGCCAGCAGCTCCTCGCCCAGACTAGCGGGGGCTACAGATACGCAGTATTTT.

The chain recombines TRBV5-4 with TRBJ2-7; D perhaps matches TRBD2 (7 bases). From germline, CDR1 is SGHNT and CDR2 YYREEE (reference sequence). V dropped 1 base and J dropped 6 bases, with 11 bases sitting between them. The length of the CDR3 is 13 residues. CDR3 nucleotide sequence: TGTGCCAGCAGCTTGTGGGGGGGCCTCGAGCAGTACTTC. Translated, it gives CASSLWGGLEQYF.

This chain connects TRBV11-1 to TRBJ1-2; TRBD1 agrees at 7 bases. Trimming cost V 2 bases and J 8 bases; bases outside gene matches: 8. CDR3 length: 14 amino acids. Germline V CDR1 and CDR2: SGHAT, FQDESV (reference sequence). The CDR3 loop reads CASSLTTGLRGYTF. The CDR3 coding sequence is TGTGCCAGCAGCTTAACGACAGGGCTGAGGGGCTACACCTTC.

The chain joins TRBV6-5 to TRBJ2-7; 8 bases agree with TRBD2. Per germline, CDR1 MNHEY and CDR2 SVGAGI. The V and J ends lost 6 bases and 4 bases, in that order; junction bases with no gene match: 8. This CDR3 comprises 14 residues. CDR3 sequence reads: CASRTGTRQYEQYF. The DNA for the CDR3 is TGTGCCAGCAGAACCGGGACTAGACAATACGAGCAGTACTTC.

As DNA, the CDR3 is TGTGCCAGCAGCCCCGGGAGGGTTTGGTATGGCTACACCTTC. Amino acids: CASSPGRVWYGYTF. The V gene is TRBV7-2, the J gene TRBJ1-2; no clear D. Germline values: CDR1 SGHTA, CDR2 FQGNSA. CDR3 length: 14 amino acids. Trimming stripped 5 bases from V and 5 bases from J, with 15 bases between. Using reference TRBV7-2 and TRBJ1-2 for the parts outside the CDR3, the full variable domain is GAGVSQSPSNKVTEKGKDVELRCDPISGHTALYWYRQSLGQGLEFLIYFQGNSAPDKSGLPSDRFSAERTGGSVSTLTIQRTQQEDSAVYLCASSPGRVWYGYTFGSGTRLTVV.

The chain couples TRBV5-1 to TRBJ2-1; D gene uncertain. Between the trimmed V and J ends, which lost 2 bases and 7 bases, there was a span of 13 bases. The length of the CDR3 is 14 residues. CDR1 and CDR2 from the germline V gene are SGHRS and YFSETQ. The CDR3 DNA is TGCGCCAGCAGCTTTGCTCCGTCTAGGAATGAGCAGTTCTTC. Amino acid sequence: CASSFAPSRNEQFF.

The rearrangement links TRBV28 to TRBJ2-7, with a tentative D call TRBD2 (5 bases). The CDR3 loop spans 11 amino acids. The germline V gene has CDR1 MDHEN and CDR2 SYDVKM. V dropped 5 bases and J dropped 7 bases, with 9 bases sitting between them. The CDR3 coding sequence is TGTGCCAGCAGTCCCCGGACTGAGCAGTACTTC. Translating gives CASSPRTEQYF.

This clone showed up just a few times. The J gene is TRBJ2-5, the V gene TRBV5-4, with 16 bases aligning to TRBD2. CDR1 is SGHNT and CDR2 is YYREEE in the germline V gene (reference sequence). The CDR3 consists of 15 residues. V lost 4 bases to trimming and J lost 5 bases; unmatched junction nucleotides: 2. CDR3 DNA sequence: TGTGCCAGCAGCCCGGGACTAGCGGGGGGGGAGACCCAGTACTTC. Its protein is CASSPGLAGGETQYF.